What follows is one T cell receptor beta chain and its context. Antigen specificity is unknown. CDR1 and CDR2 (germline): LNHDA, SQIVND (reference sequence). This CDR3 has 14 amino acids. V lost 3 bases, J lost 8 bases, and 5 bases stayed unmatched. Combined were second doses at about 4 or about 12 weeks. The data belong to a study of T cell responses to AZD1222 COVID-19 vaccine. Points from the study as a whole: Possibly, clonal diversity was underestimated; donors were largely white British and included more females. Spike regions recognized by vaccine-associated CD4 TCRs spanned the protein, led by 160-218 and 743-854. Increases in Spike-specific TCR breadth and depth were seen after two AZD1222 doses.

Repertoires were generated with immunoSEQ multiplex PCR, while TCRdb's copy carries only in-frame clones and drops some. The table records 150,000 to 200,000 clones, under 95% of them present only once. The chain employs TRBV19 and TRBJ2-1; TRBD2 aligns across 9 bases. The clonotype originates from an adult who received the AZD1222 COVID-19 vaccine. The source was peripheral blood, collected 28 days after the second AZD1222 dose. CDR3 in DNA: TGTGCCAGTAGTATGGGGACTAGCAAAGATGAGCAGTTCTTC. Protein: CASSMGTSKDEQFF.